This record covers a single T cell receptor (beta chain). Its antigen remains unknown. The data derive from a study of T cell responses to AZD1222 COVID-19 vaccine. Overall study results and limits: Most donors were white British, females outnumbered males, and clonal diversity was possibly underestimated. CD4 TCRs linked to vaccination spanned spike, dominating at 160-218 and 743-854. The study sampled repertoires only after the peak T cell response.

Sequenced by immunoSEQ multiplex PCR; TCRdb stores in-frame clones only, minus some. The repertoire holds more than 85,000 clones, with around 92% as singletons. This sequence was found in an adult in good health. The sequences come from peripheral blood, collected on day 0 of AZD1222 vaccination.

The CDR3: CASSREYEQYF. CDR3 DNA sequence: TGTGCCAGCAGCAGGGAGTACGAGCAGTACTTC. The chain is built from TRBV28 and TRBJ2-7, with D perhaps being TRBD1 or TRBD2 (5 bases each). The germline V gene encodes CDR1 MDHEN and CDR2 SYDVKM. V dropped 6 bases and J dropped 4 bases, with 7 bases sitting between them. This CDR3 has 11 residues. The complete variable domain, with remaining parts taken from reference TRBV28 and TRBJ2-7, reads DVKVTQSSRYLVKRTGEKVFLECVQDMDHENMFWYRQDPGLGLRLIYFSYDVKMKEKGDIPEGYSVSREKKERFSLILESASTNQTSMYLCASSREYEQYFGPGTRLTVT.